These T cell receptor beta chains were read from a single sample in a study of STAT5B mutations in CD4+ large granular lymphocyte leukemia. Only in-frame clones appear in the TCRdb table, and some are missing; sequencing was by immunoSEQ multiplex PCR. Of over 35,000 clones listed, 85% were seen once; the top ten hold over 1%. The sequenced sample was CD4+ T cells from blood buffy coats. Source of these receptors: a human donor in good health. CDR3s include the opening cysteine and the closing phenylalanine or tryptophan. Fields, in order: clone size, J gene, D gene, V gene, CDR3 protein, CDR3 DNA. The D gene is left open where the match is weak. Clone size, where shown, is once, few, many, or a class for clones that have expanded.

>.|TRBJ1-5|TRBD1|TRBV10-3
CAIRDSTDQPQHF
TGTGCCATCCGGGACAGTACTGATCAGCCCCAGCATTTT
>once|TRBJ2-7|.|TRBV27
CASSFRAYYEQYF
TGTGCCAGCAGTTTCAGAGCGTACTACGAGCAGTACTTC
>.|TRBJ1-3|.|TRBV28
CASSLPPHAIYF
TGTGCCAGCAGTTTGCCCCCCCATGCCATATATTTT
>.|TRBJ1-5|TRBD1|TRBV30
CAWTTRDRYNQPRHF
TGTGCCTGGACCACCCGGGACAGGTACAATCAGCCCCGGCATTTT
>.|TRBJ2-5|.|TRBV18
CASSPGIQETQYF
TGTGCCAGCTCACCCGGGATCCAAGAGACCCAGTACTTC
>.|TRBJ1-1|TRBD1|TRBV7-6
CASSSLTGNTEVFF
TGTGCCAGCAGCTCCTTGACAGGGAACACTGAAGTTTTCTTT
>.|TRBJ2-2|.|TRBV20-1
CSARNVGELFF
TGCAGTGCTCGTAACGTCGGGGAGCTGTTTTTT
>.|TRBJ2-3|.|TRBV30
CAWSKGSRDTQYF
TGTGCCTGGAGTAAGGGGTCCCGAGATACGCAGTATTTT
>once|TRBJ2-7|.|TRBV5-1
CASSRSGSSYEQYF
TGCGCCAGCAGCCGCTCGGGGAGCTCCTACGAGCAGTACTTC
>.|TRBJ2-1|.|TRBV27
CASSLPPGRGPYNEQFF
TGTGCCAGCAGTTTACCCCCGGGCAGGGGCCCCTACAATGAGCAGTTCTTC
>.|TRBJ1-3|.|TRBV6-1
CASSEANPGNTIYF
TGTGCCAGCAGTGAAGCCAACCCTGGAAACACCATATATTTT
>.|TRBJ2-1|TRBD1|TRBV14
CASSRQRRGTGGGYEQFF
TGTGCCAGCAGCCGGCAACGCCGGGGGACAGGGGGCGGGTATGAGCAGTTCTTC
>once|TRBJ2-2|TRBD2|TRBV28
CASSITSDLTGELFF
TGTGCCAGCAGTATAACTAGCGACCTCACCGGGGAGCTGTTTTTT
>.|TRBJ2-3|.|TRBV7-9
CASSLAGSSTDTQYF
TGTGCCAGCAGCTTAGCCGGGAGTTCCACAGATACGCAGTATTTT
>.|TRBJ2-1|.|TRBV25-1
CASSKTVPSYNEQFF
TGTGCCAGCAGTAAAACAGTACCCTCCTACAATGAGCAGTTCTTC
>.|TRBJ2-5|TRBD2|TRBV9
CASSVEEGRGETQYF
TGTGCCAGCAGCGTAGAAGAGGGGAGGGGAGAGACCCAGTACTTC
>.|TRBJ1-5|TRBD1|TRBV28
CASSLAAGGLYSNQPQHF
TGTGCCAGCAGTTTAGCGGCAGGGGGGCTTTATAGCAATCAGCCCCAGCATTTT
>.|TRBJ2-5|TRBD2|TRBV7-9
CASSLGLAGAEQETQYF
TGTGCCAGCAGCTTAGGACTAGCGGGGGCCGAACAAGAGACCCAGTACTTC
>.|TRBJ1-2|.|TRBV4-3
CASSPQPEGNYGYTF
TGCGCCAGCAGCCCCCAGCCTGAGGGGAACTATGGCTACACCTTC
>.|TRBJ1-4|TRBD1|TRBV6-1
CASKRTGGSNEKLFF
TGTGCCAGCAAAAGGACAGGGGGTTCTAATGAAAAACTGTTTTTT
>.|TRBJ2-1|TRBD2|TRBV7-3
CASTLTSGVPNEQFF
TGTGCCAGCACCTTGACTAGCGGGGTTCCCAATGAGCAGTTCTTC
>.|TRBJ2-7|TRBD2|TRBV6-1
CASLTGGGGYYEQYF
TGTGCCAGCCTGACTGGGGGCGGGGGGTACTACGAGCAGTACTTC
>.|TRBJ1-1|TRBD1|TRBV28
CASRRQGMGNTEAFF
TGTGCCAGCAGACGACAGGGGATGGGGAACACTGAAGCTTTCTTT
>.|TRBJ2-3|.|TRBV7-9
CASSLEASRVYF
TGTGCCAGCAGCTTAGAGGCTAGCAGAGTGTATTTT
>few|TRBJ2-7|TRBD1|TRBV29-1
CSVAPGQGTYEQYF
TGCAGCGTCGCACCGGGACAGGGGACCTACGAGCAGTACTTC
>.|TRBJ2-7|TRBD2|TRBV19
CASSPRVAGPYEQYF
TGTGCCAGTAGTCCGCGGGTAGCGGGGCCTTACGAGCAGTACTTC
>few|TRBJ1-5|TRBD1|TRBV7-6
CASSGQGDQPQHF
TGTGCCAGCAGCGGACAGGGAGATCAGCCCCAGCATTTT
>.|TRBJ2-2|.|TRBV27
CASRYRNTGELFF
TGTGCCAGCAGATACAGAAACACCGGGGAGCTGTTTTTT
>once|TRBJ2-5|.|TRBV5-6
CASSTQETQYF
TGTGCCAGCAGCACACAAGAGACCCAGTACTTC
>.|TRBJ2-7|TRBD1|TRBV2
CASDEQGAHEQYF
TGTGCCAGCGATGAACAGGGGGCACACGAGCAGTACTTC
>.|TRBJ2-3|.|TRBV9
CASSVAEDTQYF
TGTGCCAGCAGCGTAGCGGAGGATACGCAGTATTTT
>.|TRBJ1-5|.|TRBV7-3
CASSLREDQPQHF
TGTGCCAGCAGCTTAAGGGAGGATCAGCCCCAGCATTTT
>.|TRBJ2-7|TRBD2|TRBV5-4
CASSLGGSGAPYEQYF
TGTGCCAGCAGCTTGGGGGGTAGCGGGGCCCCATACGAGCAGTACTTC
>.|TRBJ2-1|TRBD2|TRBV5-1
CASSLVAGGSYNEQFF
TGCGCCAGCAGCTTGGTAGCGGGGGGGTCCTACAATGAGCAGTTCTTC
>few|TRBJ2-2|TRBD2|TRBV19
CASSITAGDTGELFF
TGTGCCAGTAGTATAACAGCGGGGGACACCGGGGAGCTGTTTTTT
>.|TRBJ2-3|TRBD2|TRBV15
CATSSPLAGGRDTDTQYF
TGTGCCACCAGCAGCCCTCTAGCGGGAGGGAGGGACACAGATACGCAGTATTTT
>.|TRBJ1-5|TRBD1|TRBV28
CASNGQVGNQPQHF
TGTGCCAGCAACGGACAGGTGGGCAATCAGCCCCAGCATTTT
>.|TRBJ1-2|.|TRBV5-6
CASSSAGGGGYTF
TGTGCCAGCAGCTCCGCGGGAGGGGGTGGCTACACCTTC
>.|TRBJ2-3|.|TRBV28
CASRGDTQYF
TGTGCCAGCAGGGGCGATACGCAGTATTTT
>.|TRBJ2-7|TRBD2|TRBV5-1
CASSLVAGSSYEQYF
TGCGCCAGCAGCTTGGTAGCGGGAAGCTCCTACGAGCAGTACTTC
>.|TRBJ1-1|.|TRBV5-1
CASSIEFLNTEAFF
TGCGCCAGCAGCATAGAATTTCTGAACACTGAAGCTTTCTTT
>.|TRBJ2-5|.|TRBV28
CASSLQGSTQYF
TGTGCCAGCAGTTTACAGGGGTCGACCCAGTACTTC
>few|TRBJ2-2|.|TRBV7-8
CASSWDNPQLSGELFF
TGTGCCAGCAGCTGGGACAACCCTCAGCTTAGCGGGGAGCTGTTTTTT
>few|TRBJ1-1|.|TRBV6-1
CASSEAGRFEAFF
TGTGCCAGCAGTGAAGCGGGGCGCTTTGAAGCTTTCTTT
>.|TRBJ2-7|TRBD1|TRBV7-9
CASSSGRQGTYEQYF
TGTGCCAGCAGCTCCGGAAGACAGGGGACCTACGAGCAGTACTTC
>few|TRBJ1-2|.|TRBV9
CASSEGDGMGYTF
TGTGCCAGCAGCGAGGGGGATGGGATGGGCTACACCTTC
>.|TRBJ2-7|.|TRBV9
CASSVGSGSYEQYF
TGTGCCAGCAGCGTAGGGTCCGGATCCTACGAGCAGTACTTC
>.|TRBJ2-1|TRBD1|TRBV5-1
CASSLGGRYNEQFF
TGCGCCAGCAGCTTAGGGGGCCGGTACAATGAGCAGTTCTTC
>.|TRBJ1-1|TRBD1|TRBV29-1
CSVEGAQGARTEAFF
TGCAGCGTTGAAGGAGCCCAGGGGGCGCGTACTGAAGCTTTCTTT
>.|TRBJ2-1|TRBD2|TRBV19
CASSLAGVYNEQFF
TGTGCCAGTAGTCTAGCGGGTGTCTACAATGAGCAGTTCTTC
>.|TRBJ2-3|.|TRBV19
CASSTLAGTASTDTQYF
TGTGCCAGTAGTACCCTCGCCGGGACGGCTAGCACAGATACGCAGTATTTT
>few|TRBJ1-1|.|TRBV30
CAWNGDWVNTEAFF
TGTGCCTGGAATGGGGATTGGGTGAACACTGAAGCTTTCTTT